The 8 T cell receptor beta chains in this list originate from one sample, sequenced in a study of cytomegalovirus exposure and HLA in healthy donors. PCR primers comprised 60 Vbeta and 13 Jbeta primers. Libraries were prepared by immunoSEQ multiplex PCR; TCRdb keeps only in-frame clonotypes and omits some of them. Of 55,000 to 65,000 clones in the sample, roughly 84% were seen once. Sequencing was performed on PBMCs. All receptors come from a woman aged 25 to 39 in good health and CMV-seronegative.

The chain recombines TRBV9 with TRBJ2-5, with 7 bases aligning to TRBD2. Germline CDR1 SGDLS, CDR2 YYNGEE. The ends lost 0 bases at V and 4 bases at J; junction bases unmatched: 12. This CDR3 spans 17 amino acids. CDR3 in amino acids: CASSVEAGGLGPETQYF. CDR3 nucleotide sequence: TGTGCCAGCAGCGTAGAGGCCGGGGGGTTAGGCCCAGAGACCCAGTACTTC.

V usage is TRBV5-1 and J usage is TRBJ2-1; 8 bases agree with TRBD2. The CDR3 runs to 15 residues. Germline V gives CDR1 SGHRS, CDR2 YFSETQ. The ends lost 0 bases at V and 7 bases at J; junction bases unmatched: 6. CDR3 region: CASSLGGTRWNEQFF. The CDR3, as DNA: TGCGCCAGCAGCTTGGGGGGGACTAGGTGGAATGAGCAGTTCTTC.

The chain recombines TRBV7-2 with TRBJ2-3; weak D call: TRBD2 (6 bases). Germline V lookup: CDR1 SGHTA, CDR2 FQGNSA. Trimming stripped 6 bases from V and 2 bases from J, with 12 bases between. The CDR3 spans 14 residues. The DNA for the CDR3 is TGTGCCAGCAGTGGACTATATTTCACAGATACGCAGTATTTT. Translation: CASSGLYFTDTQYF.

CDR3: CASSLVADTQYF. CDR3 nucleotide sequence: TGTGCCAGCAGCTTAGTAGCAGATACGCAGTATTTT. V is TRBV7-2 and J is TRBJ2-3; no reliable D call. This CDR3 has 12 amino acids. Germline loops: CDR1 SGHTA, CDR2 FQGNSA. The V end was cut by 1 base, the J end by 4 bases, with 3 bases between.

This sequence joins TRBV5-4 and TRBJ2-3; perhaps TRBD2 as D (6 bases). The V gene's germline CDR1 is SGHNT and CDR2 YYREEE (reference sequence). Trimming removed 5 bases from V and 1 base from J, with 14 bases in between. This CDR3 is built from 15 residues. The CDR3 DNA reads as TGTGCCAGCAGGATTGGAGGACTACGCACAGATACGCAGTATTTT. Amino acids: CASRIGGLRTDTQYF.

The CDR3 reads CASSHQAGYSNQPQHF. In nucleotides, the CDR3 is TGTGCCAGCAGCCATCAGGCAGGGTACAGCAATCAGCCCCAGCATTTT. J is TRBJ1-5 and V is TRBV7-9, with a possible D match to TRBD1 (5 bases). This CDR3 spans 16 amino acids. Germline V gives CDR1 SEHNR, CDR2 FQNEAQ (reference sequence). V was trimmed by 5 bases and J by 1 base, leaving 15 bases between them.

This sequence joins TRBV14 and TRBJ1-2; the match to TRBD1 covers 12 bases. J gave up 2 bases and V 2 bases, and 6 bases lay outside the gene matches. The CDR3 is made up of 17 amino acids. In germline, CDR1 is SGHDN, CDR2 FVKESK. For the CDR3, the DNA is TGTGCCAGCAGCCAATACACCGGGACAGGGGGCAACTATGGCTACACCTTC. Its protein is CASSQYTGTGGNYGYTF.

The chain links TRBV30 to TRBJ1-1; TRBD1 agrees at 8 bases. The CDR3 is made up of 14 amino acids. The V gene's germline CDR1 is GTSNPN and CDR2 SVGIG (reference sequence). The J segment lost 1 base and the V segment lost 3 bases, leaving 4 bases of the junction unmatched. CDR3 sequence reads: CAWRAGGANTEAFF. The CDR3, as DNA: TGTGCCTGGAGGGCAGGGGGCGCGAACACTGAAGCTTTCTTT.